The T cell receptor (beta chain) under discussion was sequenced for a study of T cell responses to AZD1222 COVID-19 vaccine. V was pared by 3 bases and J by 4 bases, with 16 bases between. The germline gives CDR1 MRHNA, CDR2 SNTAGT. The length of the CDR3 is 16 residues. As for this clone: Its antigen is unknown.

Study observations and caveats: Baseline serostatus was positive in only a handful of AZD1222 recipients.

Assay: immunoSEQ multiplex PCR; the TCRdb copy retains only in-frame clones and omits some. The profile shows approximately 130,000 clones, 80% to 90% of them singletons. The sequence derives from an adult who received the AZD1222 COVID-19 vaccine. The rearrangement joins TRBV6-4 to TRBJ2-1; D is unresolved. The sequenced sample was peripheral blood, obtained 28 days after the second AZD1222 dose. CDR3 coding DNA: TGTGCCAGCAGTGAGTTTGTCGGCAGCCAATACAATGAGCAGTTCTTC. Translation: CASSEFVGSQYNEQFF.